The clone carrying this T cell receptor (beta chain) appeared a few times. Its specificity is not known. The entry originates in a study of identical twins. Study results and limitations: It was out-of-frame TCR alpha sharing in monozygotic twins that models underestimated. There were fewer insertions in abundant cord blood beta clonotypes, but memory repertoires showed no such pattern.

V was clipped by 2 bases and J by 13 bases, with 17 bases between them. The V gene's germline CDR1 is SEHNR and CDR2 FQNEAQ (reference sequence). The CDR3 length is 13 residues. MiXCR, run by TCRdb on the 5' RACE reads, gives a single entry per CDR3 protein. The data show roughly 490,000 distinct CDR3 sequences, roughly an eighth seen once. This sample also appeared in a second study, on yellow fever vaccine responses in identical twins.

The source of this sequence is a woman aged 18-35 years in good health. Sequencing input: CD4+ T cells sorted from blood. The chain recombines TRBV7-9 with TRBJ2-5, with D possibly being TRBD2 (5 bases). The CDR3 reads CASSLRDPAKRYF. CDR3 DNA sequence: TGTGCCAGCAGCTTACGGGATCCAGCGAAGCGGTACTTC.